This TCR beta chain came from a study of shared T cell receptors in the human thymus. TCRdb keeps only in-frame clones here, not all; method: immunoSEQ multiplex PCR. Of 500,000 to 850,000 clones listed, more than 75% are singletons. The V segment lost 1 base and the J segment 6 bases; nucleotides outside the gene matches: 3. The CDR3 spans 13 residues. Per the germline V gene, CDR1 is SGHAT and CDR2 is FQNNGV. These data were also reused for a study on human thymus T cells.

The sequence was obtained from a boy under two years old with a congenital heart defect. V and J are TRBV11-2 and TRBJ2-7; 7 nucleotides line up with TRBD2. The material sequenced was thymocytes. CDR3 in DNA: TGTGCCAGCAGCTTAGGACTAGCTATCGAGCAGTACTTC. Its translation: CASSLGLAIEQYF.